This TCR beta chain was captured in a study of cytomegalovirus exposure and HLA in healthy donors. Overall study results and limits: In a later analysis, common viral pathogens appeared linked to several of the most significant clusters. Some V segments, including TRBV6-2 and TRBV6-3, were excluded as indistinguishable.

Concerning this clone: Its antigen is not identified.

Germline lookup yields CDR1 MNHEY and CDR2 SVGAGI. Between the trimmed V and J ends, which lost 9 bases and 8 bases, there was a span of 23 bases. The CDR3 covers 15 residues. With 60 Vbeta and 13 Jbeta primers, the PCR was carried out. TCRdb's table, derived via immunoSEQ multiplex PCR, lists solely in-frame clones and lacks some. The sample has approximately 92,000 clones, 60% to 85% seen once; the top ten hold roughly 6.6%. This receptor was obtained from a man aged 45-65 years in good health and CMV-seropositive. The gene calls are TRBV6-5 and TRBJ2-1; D remains unclear. Sequenced: PBMCs. The CDR3 DNA is TGTGCCAGTAGCCGGGTCTATCCTACTCACTATGAGCAGTTCTTC. Protein product: CASSRVYPTHYEQFF.